Here is one TCR beta chain with its context. As yet, its antigen is unknown. The sample comes from a study of T cells after yellow fever vaccination. The CDR3 length is 14 residues. The ends were cut back, 5 bases at V and 3 bases at J, with 16 bases in the middle. Germline CDR1 DFQATT, CDR2 SNEGSKA (reference sequence). TCRdb itself ran the 5' RACE reads through MiXCR, one entry per CDR3 protein. The profile covers approximately 550,000 distinct CDR3 sequences, with roughly 14% appearing a single time and roughly 13% taken by the ten largest. The study's findings and limits: Secondary responses were weaker yet peaked faster, day 5 versus 15. Booster samples showed a return of most primary-vaccination clones (roughly 96% CD4, approximately 88% CD8). There was a possibility that FACS-sorted repertoires contained abundant clonotypes contaminating from the bulk population. The CD4 and CD8 compartments had a small share of their clonotypes in common.

Sequenced material: PBMCs, taken on the day of the yellow fever booster vaccination. The rearrangement joins TRBV20-1 to TRBJ1-1; tentative D call: TRBD1 (5 bases). The source is a man under 40 who received the YFV17D yellow fever vaccine. CDR3: CSALRTLWDTEAFF. The CDR3 bases are TGCAGTGCTCTGCGGACACTATGGGACACTGAAGCTTTCTTT.